This T cell receptor beta chain was sequenced in a study of blood T cell repertoires in COVID-19. On the study more broadly: Sources were T cells, B-cell-depleted T cells, or PBMCs; the material itself was cDNA or gDNA.

CDR3 size: 14 residues. Germline CDR1 and CDR2: MNHEY and SMNVEV (reference sequence). V lost 3 bases and J 0 bases, leaving 5 bases between the germline ends. Clinical history as reported by participants underpinned cohort assignment. Clones were sequenced by immunoSEQ multiplex PCR, and TCRdb holds only the in-frame ones, with some missing. The profile shows roughly 150,000 clones, roughly 84% of them singletons. The receptor was derived from a man aged 60-69 years who had recovered from COVID-19. The specimen was PBMCs or T cells enriched from blood (not recorded which). This rearrangement joins TRBV27 to TRBJ1-4, with D unresolved. The CDR3 DNA reads as TGTGCCAGCAGTTTTTCCGCAACTAATGAAAAACTGTTTTTT. This gives the protein CASSFSATNEKLFF.